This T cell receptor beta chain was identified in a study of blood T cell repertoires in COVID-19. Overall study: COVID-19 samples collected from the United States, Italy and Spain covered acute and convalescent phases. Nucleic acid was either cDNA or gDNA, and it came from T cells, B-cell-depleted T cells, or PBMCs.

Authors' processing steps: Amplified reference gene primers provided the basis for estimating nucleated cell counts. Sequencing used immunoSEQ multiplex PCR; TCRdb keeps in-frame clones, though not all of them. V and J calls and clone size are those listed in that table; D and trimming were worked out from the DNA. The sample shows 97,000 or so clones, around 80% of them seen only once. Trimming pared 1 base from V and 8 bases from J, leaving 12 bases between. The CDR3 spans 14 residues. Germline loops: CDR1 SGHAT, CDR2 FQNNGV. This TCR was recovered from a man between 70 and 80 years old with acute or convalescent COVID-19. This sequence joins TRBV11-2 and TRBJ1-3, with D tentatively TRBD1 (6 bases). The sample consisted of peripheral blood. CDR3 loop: CASSLAGQGDTIYF. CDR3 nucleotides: TGTGCCAGCAGCTTAGCGGGACAAGGGGACACCATATATTTT. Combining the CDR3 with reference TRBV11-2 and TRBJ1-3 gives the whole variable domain EAGVAQSPRYKIIEKRQSVAFWCNPISGHATLYWYQQILGQGPKLLIQFQNNGVVDDSQLPKDRFSAERLKGVDSTLKIQPAKLEDSAVYLCASSLAGQGDTIYFGEGSWLTVV.